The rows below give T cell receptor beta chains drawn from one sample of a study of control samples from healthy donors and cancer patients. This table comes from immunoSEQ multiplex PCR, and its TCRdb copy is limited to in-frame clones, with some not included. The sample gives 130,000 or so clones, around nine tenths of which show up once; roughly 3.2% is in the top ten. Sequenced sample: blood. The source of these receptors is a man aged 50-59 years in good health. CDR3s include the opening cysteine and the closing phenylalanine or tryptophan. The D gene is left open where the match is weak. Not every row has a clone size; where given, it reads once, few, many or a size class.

cdr3_aa: CASSLSHGNSPLHF
cdr3_nt: TGTGCCAGCAGTTTATCTCACGGGAATTCACCCCTCCACTTT
v_call: TRBV28
clone_size: .
d_call: .
j_call: TRBJ1-6

cdr3_aa: CASSLLKEGEAFF
cdr3_nt: TGTGCCAGCAGCTTATTAAAGGAAGGTGAAGCTTTCTTT
v_call: TRBV7-2
clone_size: .
d_call: .
j_call: TRBJ1-1

cdr3_aa: CAFLGGRDEQFF
cdr3_nt: TGTGCCTTCCTCGGGGGGAGAGATGAGCAGTTCTTC
v_call: TRBV5-4
clone_size: .
d_call: TRBD2
j_call: TRBJ2-1

cdr3_aa: CASSQHGASYEQYF
cdr3_nt: TGTGCCAGCAGCCAACATGGCGCTTCCTACGAGCAGTACTTC
v_call: TRBV3-1/TRBV3-2
clone_size: once
d_call: .
j_call: TRBJ2-7

cdr3_aa: CATSRTGQMNEQFF
cdr3_nt: TGTGCCACCAGCAGGACGGGACAAATGAATGAGCAGTTCTTC
v_call: TRBV15
clone_size: once
d_call: .
j_call: TRBJ2-1

cdr3_aa: CASSLLRRTSGGLSSYEQYF
cdr3_nt: TGTGCCAGCAGTTTATTGAGAAGAACTAGCGGGGGGTTAAGCTCCTACGAGCAGTACTTC
v_call: TRBV28
clone_size: .
d_call: TRBD2
j_call: TRBJ2-7

cdr3_aa: CASSVGSSGGYGELFF
cdr3_nt: TGTGCCAGCAGCGTAGGGAGTAGCGGGGGCTACGGGGAGCTGTTTTTT
v_call: TRBV9
clone_size: .
d_call: TRBD2
j_call: TRBJ2-2

cdr3_aa: CASSLDASPQYF
cdr3_nt: TGTGCCAGCAGTTTAGATGCCTCGCCCCAGTACTTC
v_call: TRBV28
clone_size: .
d_call: .
j_call: TRBJ2-5

cdr3_aa: CASSPGDWNEQFF
cdr3_nt: TGTGCCAGCAGCCCAGGAGATTGGAATGAGCAGTTCTTC
v_call: TRBV7-2
clone_size: .
d_call: .
j_call: TRBJ2-1

cdr3_aa: CASSLEAAGANVLTF
cdr3_nt: TGTGCCAGCAGCTTGGAGGCTGCTGGGGCCAACGTCCTGACTTTC
v_call: TRBV5-4
clone_size: .
d_call: .
j_call: TRBJ2-6

cdr3_aa: CASSAYAYEQYF
cdr3_nt: TGCGCCAGCAGTGCATACGCCTACGAGCAGTACTTC
v_call: TRBV10-2
clone_size: once
d_call: .
j_call: TRBJ2-7

cdr3_aa: CASSQSRGSVPGIGNQPQHF
cdr3_nt: TGTGCCAGCAGCCAATCTAGGGGATCGGTTCCGGGAATAGGCAATCAGCCCCAGCATTTT
v_call: TRBV3-1/TRBV3-2
clone_size: .
d_call: .
j_call: TRBJ1-5

cdr3_aa: CASSIESRGTEAFF
cdr3_nt: TGTGCCAGTAGTATAGAGTCCCGGGGGACTGAAGCTTTCTTT
v_call: TRBV19
clone_size: .
d_call: .
j_call: TRBJ1-1

cdr3_aa: CASSPLAPGANVLTF
cdr3_nt: TGTGCCAGCAGTCCTCTGGCCCCTGGGGCCAACGTCCTGACTTTC
v_call: TRBV7-9
clone_size: .
d_call: .
j_call: TRBJ2-6

cdr3_aa: CSASEGISNYGYTF
cdr3_nt: TGCAGTGCTAGTGAGGGAATATCTAACTATGGCTACACCTTC
v_call: TRBV20-1
clone_size: once
d_call: .
j_call: TRBJ1-2

cdr3_aa: CASSPTGQSNTEAFF
cdr3_nt: TGCGCCAGCAGCCCGACGGGACAGTCGAACACTGAAGCTTTCTTT
v_call: TRBV4-1
clone_size: .
d_call: TRBD1
j_call: TRBJ1-1

cdr3_aa: CASSPGTADYEQYF
cdr3_nt: TGTGCCAGCTCACCCGGAACCGCAGACTACGAGCAGTACTTC
v_call: TRBV18
clone_size: .
d_call: .
j_call: TRBJ2-7

cdr3_aa: CASSSIAGAQETQYF
cdr3_nt: TGTGCCAGCAGCTCAATAGCGGGGGCCCAAGAGACCCAGTACTTC
v_call: TRBV7-3
clone_size: .
d_call: TRBD2
j_call: TRBJ2-5

cdr3_aa: CASSRRANQETQYF
cdr3_nt: TGTGCCAGCAGTCGGCGGGCCAACCAAGAGACCCAGTACTTC
v_call: TRBV6-2/TRBV6-3
clone_size: .
d_call: .
j_call: TRBJ2-5

cdr3_aa: CASSRSDSPVFYTF
cdr3_nt: TGTGCCAGCAGCCGATCCGACAGCCCAGTGTTCTACACCTTC
v_call: TRBV7-9
clone_size: .
d_call: .
j_call: TRBJ1-2

cdr3_aa: CASSGGSPLHF
cdr3_nt: TGTGCCAGCAGTGGGGGTTCACCCCTCCACTTT
v_call: TRBV2
clone_size: .
d_call: .
j_call: TRBJ1-6

cdr3_aa: CASSPPGQGATEAFF
cdr3_nt: TGTGCCAGCAGCCCCCCCGGGCAGGGCGCCACTGAAGCTTTCTTT
v_call: TRBV6-2/TRBV6-3
clone_size: .
d_call: .
j_call: TRBJ1-1

cdr3_aa: CASSPLERGGDEQYF
cdr3_nt: TGTGCCAGCTCACCGCTCGAGCGGGGGGGAGACGAGCAGTACTTC
v_call: TRBV18
clone_size: .
d_call: TRBD2
j_call: TRBJ2-7